This T cell receptor (beta chain) derives from a study of blood T cell repertoires in COVID-19. Looking at the study overall: COVID-19 samples collected from the United States, Italy and Spain covered acute and convalescent phases. The analysed material was cDNA or gDNA that came from T cells, B-cell-depleted T cells, or PBMCs.

V was clipped by 8 bases and J by 7 bases, with 20 bases between them. The CDR3 consists of 14 residues. Germline lookup yields CDR1 MDHEN and CDR2 SYDVKM. Under the authors' procedure: Amplification of reference gene primers provided the estimated nucleated cell counts. Generated by immunoSEQ multiplex PCR, the TCRdb table keeps only in-frame clones and is missing some. From that table come the V and J calls and clone size; the DNA was used to work out D and trimming. The sample has a few hundred thousand clones, around 83% seen once. The sequence derives from a woman aged 50 to 65 who had recovered from COVID-19. This sequence joins TRBV28 and TRBJ1-2, with TRBD1 as a possible D gene (5 bases). Sequenced input: PBMCs or T cells enriched from blood (not recorded which). The CDR3 is CASVTNSGVGGYTF. Written as DNA, the CDR3 is TGTGCCAGCGTTACTAATTCGGGGGTCGGTGGCTACACCTTC.